These 23 T cell receptor beta chains originate from one sample sequenced in a study of CXCR3-negative and CXCR3-positive naive CD8 T cells. Study-wide results and caveats: Greater hydrophobicity was found in TRB CDR3s of CXCR3-positive naive cells than of CXCR3-negative naive cells.

These TCRs' antigens remain unknown. Libraries were UMI-labeled 5' RACE TRB cDNA. Reprocessing the 5' RACE reads, TCRdb reports a single entry for every CDR3 protein and omits DNA. The sample totals tens of thousands of distinct CDR3 sequences. The sample consisted of naive CXCR3+ CD8+ T cells from blood. Subset here: CD45RO-CCR7+CD27+CD95- naive CD8+ T cells expressing CXCR3 (TNR3+). Receptors originate from a human donor in good health. Some clones in this sample may be carry-over from other donors' samples.

V gene TRBV7-9 combines with J gene TRBJ2-7; the TCRdb call, TRBD1, lacks DNA for checking. The V gene's germline CDR1 is SEHNR and CDR2 FQNEAQ (reference sequence). The CDR3 runs to 15 residues. The CDR3 sequence: CASSRRDSVVYEQYF. The full variable domain, its missing parts supplied by reference TRBV7-9 and TRBJ2-7, is DTGVSQNPRHKITKRGQNVTFRCDPISEHNRLYWYRQTLGQGPEFLTYFQNEAQLEKSRLLSDRFSAERPKGSFSTLEIQRTEQGDSAMYLCASSRRDSVVYEQYFGPGTRLTVT.

The chain employs TRBV7-2 and TRBJ1-1. CDR3 length: 13 amino acids. Per germline, CDR1 SGHTA and CDR2 FQGNSA. CDR3 loop: CASSFRSNTEAFF. Drawing the rest from reference TRBV7-2 and TRBJ1-1, the complete variable domain is GAGVSQSPSNKVTEKGKDVELRCDPISGHTALYWYRQSLGQGLEFLIYFQGNSAPDKSGLPSDRFSAERTGGSVSTLTIQRTQQEDSAVYLCASSFRSNTEAFFGQGTRLTVV.

The V and J genes are TRBV6-4 and TRBJ2-1; TCRdb's D call, TRBD2, is unchecked because there is no DNA. This CDR3 region has 15 residues. Germline V gene lookup returns CDR1 MRHNA and CDR2 SNTAGT. CDR3: CASSLEGTSGNEQFF.

The genes are TRBV12-3 or TRBV12-4 and TRBJ2-7; TCRdb's D call, TRBD1, is unchecked because there is no DNA. This CDR3 is 12 amino acids long. CDR3 loop: CASSADGQTRYF.

This rearrangement joins TRBV28 to TRBJ2-4; with no DNA, the TCRdb D assignment of TRBD1 cannot be verified. The CDR3 has 17 residues. In germline, CDR1 is MDHEN, CDR2 SYDVKM. This chain's CDR3 is CASSFHPGELAKNIQYF.

The V and J genes are TRBV19 and TRBJ2-6; TCRdb outputs TRBD1, but without DNA this stays unchecked. Per the germline V gene, CDR1 is LNHDA and CDR2 is SQIVND (reference sequence). The CDR3 is 19 amino acids. The CDR3 sequence is CASTTVGDRVHSGANVLTF.

The chain couples TRBV28 to TRBJ2-7; there is no DNA to check the TCRdb D call of TRBD1. CDR1 MDHEN and CDR2 SYDVKM come from the germline V gene. This CDR3 is 15 amino acids long. CDR3 sequence reads: CASSPPSEGSYEQYF.

CDR3 in amino acids: CATSSVAGGIYEQYF. The chain joins TRBV15 to TRBJ2-7; TCRdb gives TRBD2 as the D gene, but with no DNA this cannot be confirmed. Germline V gene sequence: CDR1 LNHNV, CDR2 YYDKDF (reference sequence). The CDR3 runs 15 residues.

The chain recombines TRBV30 with TRBJ1-3. This CDR3 is built from 15 residues. Germline CDR1 is GTSNPN and CDR2 is SVGIG (reference sequence). CDR3 sequence: CACVPPAVSGNTIYF.

The chain is built from TRBV9 and TRBJ2-1. CDR3 length: 12 amino acids. CDR1 is SGDLS and CDR2 is YYNGEE in the germline V gene. CDR3: CASSVGRNEQFF.

V is TRBV28 and J is TRBJ2-2; TCRdb calls TRBD1, which cannot be checked without DNA. This CDR3 comprises 16 residues. Germline V CDR1 and CDR2: MDHEN, SYDVKM. CDR3 sequence reads: CASSTRWTGGPGELFF.

The chain employs TRBV25-1 and TRBJ2-2; the TCRdb call, TRBD1, lacks DNA for checking. The CDR3 contains 14 residues. In germline, CDR1 is MGHDK, CDR2 SYGVNS. The CDR3 region is CASSDSRGGGELFF.

The chain employs TRBV25-1 and TRBJ2-7; the TCRdb D gene call, TRBD2, has no DNA to confirm it. The germline V gene encodes CDR1 MGHDK and CDR2 SYGVNS. The length of the CDR3 is 14 residues. This chain's CDR3 is CASNEAGGGGEQYF.

This chain joins TRBV29-1 and TRBJ2-6; there is no DNA to check the TCRdb D call of TRBD1. Germline V gene sequence: CDR1 SQVTM, CDR2 ANQGSEA. The CDR3 has 17 amino acids. The CDR3 protein is CSVRRRGQVEGANVLTF.

The rearrangement links TRBV4-2 to TRBJ2-3; the D call from TCRdb, TRBD1, cannot be confirmed without DNA. Germline V gene lookup returns CDR1 LGHNA and CDR2 YNFKEQ. The CDR3 sequence is 15 residues long. The CDR3 loop reads CASSLRGPPRDTQYF.

The V gene is TRBV20-1, the J gene TRBJ2-7; the D gene TCRdb calls, TRBD1, cannot be checked with no DNA. The CDR3 sequence is 14 residues long. Germline CDR1 is DFQATT and CDR2 is SNEGSKA (reference sequence). The CDR3 reads CSAKDGGGIDEQYF.

The chain is built from TRBV5-5 and TRBJ2-3; TCRdb picks TRBD1, but there is no DNA to check that call. The CDR3 is 17 residues long. Germline V gene lookup returns CDR1 SGHKS and CDR2 YYEKEE (reference sequence). The CDR3 sequence is CASSFIGQGGTFDTQYF.

The chain combines TRBV13 with TRBJ2-7. The length of the CDR3 is 13 residues. The V gene's germline CDR1 is PRHDT and CDR2 FYEKMQ (reference sequence). The CDR3 loop reads CASSFNSPYEQYF.

J is TRBJ1-2 and V is TRBV13. The CDR3 runs to 17 residues. From germline, CDR1 is PRHDT and CDR2 FYEKMQ (reference sequence). CDR3 residues: CASSFLSQGLSRDGYTF.

V usage is TRBV29-1 and J usage is TRBJ2-2. CDR1 SQVTM and CDR2 ANQGSEA come from the germline V gene. The CDR3 sequence is 14 residues long. The CDR3 spells CSVSGSANTGELFF.

This chain connects TRBV4-3 to TRBJ2-7; the TRBD2 assignment by TCRdb is unverifiable without DNA. This CDR3 has 17 amino acids. Germline lookup yields CDR1 LGHNA and CDR2 YSLEER. CDR3 loop: CASSQDGRGESSYEQYF.

The chain combines TRBV3-1 with TRBJ2-3; with no DNA, the TCRdb D assignment of TRBD1 cannot be verified. The CDR3 has 16 amino acids. CDR1 LGHDT and CDR2 YNNKEL come from the germline V gene (reference sequence). The CDR3 is CASSDLRGVFTDTQYF.

The chain uses TRBV11-3 and TRBJ2-5; TCRdb indicates TRBD1, and absent DNA this call remains unverified. This CDR3 spans 13 amino acids. CDR1 and CDR2 (germline): SGHNT, YENEEA. Here the CDR3 reads CASSRGAEETQYF.